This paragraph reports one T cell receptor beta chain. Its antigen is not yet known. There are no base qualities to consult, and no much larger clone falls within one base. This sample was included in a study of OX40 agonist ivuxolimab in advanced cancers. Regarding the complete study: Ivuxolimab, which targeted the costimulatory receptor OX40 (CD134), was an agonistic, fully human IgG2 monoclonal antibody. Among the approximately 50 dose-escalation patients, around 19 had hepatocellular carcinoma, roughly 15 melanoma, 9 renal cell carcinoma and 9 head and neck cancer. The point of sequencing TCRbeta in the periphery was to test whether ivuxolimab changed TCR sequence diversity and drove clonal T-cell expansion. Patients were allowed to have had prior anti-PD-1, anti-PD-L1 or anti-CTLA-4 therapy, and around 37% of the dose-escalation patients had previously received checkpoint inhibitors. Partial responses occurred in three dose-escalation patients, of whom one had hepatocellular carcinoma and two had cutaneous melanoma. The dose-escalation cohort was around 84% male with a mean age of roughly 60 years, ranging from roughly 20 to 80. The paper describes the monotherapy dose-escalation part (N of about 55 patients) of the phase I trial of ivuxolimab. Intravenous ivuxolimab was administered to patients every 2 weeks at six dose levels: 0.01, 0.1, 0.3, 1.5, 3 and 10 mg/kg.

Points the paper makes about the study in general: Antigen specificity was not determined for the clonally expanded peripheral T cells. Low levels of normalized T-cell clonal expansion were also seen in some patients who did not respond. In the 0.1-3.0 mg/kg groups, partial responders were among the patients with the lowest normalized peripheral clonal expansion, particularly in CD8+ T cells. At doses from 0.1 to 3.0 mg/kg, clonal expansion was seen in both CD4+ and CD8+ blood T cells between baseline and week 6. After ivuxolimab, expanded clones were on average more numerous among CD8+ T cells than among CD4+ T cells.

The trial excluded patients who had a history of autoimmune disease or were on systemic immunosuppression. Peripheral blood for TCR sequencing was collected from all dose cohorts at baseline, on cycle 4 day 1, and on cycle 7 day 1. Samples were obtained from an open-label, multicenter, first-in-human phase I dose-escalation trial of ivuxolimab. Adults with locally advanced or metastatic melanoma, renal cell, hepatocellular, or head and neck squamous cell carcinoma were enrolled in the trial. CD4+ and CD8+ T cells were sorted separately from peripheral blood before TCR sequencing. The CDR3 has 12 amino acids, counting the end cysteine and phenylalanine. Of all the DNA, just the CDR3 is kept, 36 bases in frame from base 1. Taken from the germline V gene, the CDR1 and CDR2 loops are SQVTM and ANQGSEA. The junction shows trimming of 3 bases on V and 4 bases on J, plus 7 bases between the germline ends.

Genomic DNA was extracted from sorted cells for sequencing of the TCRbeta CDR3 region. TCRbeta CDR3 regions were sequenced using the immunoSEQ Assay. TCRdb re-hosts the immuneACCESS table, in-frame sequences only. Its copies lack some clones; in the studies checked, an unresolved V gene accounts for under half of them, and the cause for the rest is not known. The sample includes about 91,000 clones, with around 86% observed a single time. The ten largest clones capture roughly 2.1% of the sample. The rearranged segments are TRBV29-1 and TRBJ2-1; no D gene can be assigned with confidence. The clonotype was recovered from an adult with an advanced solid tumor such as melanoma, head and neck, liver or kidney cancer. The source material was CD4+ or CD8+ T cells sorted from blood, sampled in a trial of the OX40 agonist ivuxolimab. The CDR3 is CSVEAKYNEQFF. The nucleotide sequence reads TGCAGCGTTGAGGCCAAATACAATGAGCAGTTCTTC.